This passage covers 26 T cell receptor beta chains from one sample sequenced in a study of blood T cell repertoires in COVID-19 (dated by TCRdb to 2020 to 2021). Library preparation was by the immunoSEQ multiplex PCR assay. In its TCRdb copy, this immuneACCESS table keeps in-frame sequences only and misses some clones. Where compared with another copy, unresolved V genes explain less than half of these, and the others have no known cause. This sample comprises just over 90,000 clones, 80% to 90% of them detected only once. The top ten constitute approximately 19% of the sample. Material for sequencing was peripheral blood. These receptors all come from a woman older than 75 with acute or convalescent COVID-19.

The V call is TRBV7-2, the J call TRBJ2-5; 8 bases are shared with TRBD2. After removal of 1 base from V and 3 bases from J, the junction contained 1 base not matched to a gene. Germline V gives CDR1 SGHTA, CDR2 FQGNSA. The CDR3 consists of 14 residues. The CDR3 DNA reads TGTGCCAGCAGCTTAGGACTAGCGAAAGAGACCCAGTACTTC. Its protein is CASSLGLAKETQYF.

This sequence joins TRBV28 and TRBJ2-7; 11 bases are shared with TRBD1. Germline V gene data show CDR1 as MDHEN and CDR2 as SYDVKM. With 6 bases clipped from V and 0 bases from J, the junction kept 4 bases outside the gene matches. The CDR3 is made up of 15 amino acids. CDR3 bases: TGTGCCAGCAGCGGACAGGGGGCCGGCTCCTACGAGCAGTACTTC. Amino acids: CASSGQGAGSYEQYF.

This clone was recorded once. The chain employs TRBV9 and TRBJ2-1; 9 positions agree with TRBD1. Germline CDR1 and CDR2: SGDLS and YYNGEE. This CDR3 has 16 residues. Unmatched junction bases numbered 12, after V lost 4 bases and J lost 7 bases. The CDR3 DNA reads TGTGCCAGCAGCTGGACTTGGACAGGGGCCCCAAATGAGCAGTTCTTC. Amino acid sequence: CASSWTWTGAPNEQFF.

The rearrangement joins TRBV6-5 to TRBJ1-2; 9 bases line up with TRBD1. V gave up 6 bases and J gave up 8 bases; unmatched junction bases: 10. The CDR3 sequence is 14 residues long. Per the germline V gene, CDR1 is MNHEY and CDR2 is SVGAGI. CDR3 coding DNA: TGTGCCAGCAGGATCTCCGGGACAGGGACAGGCTACACCTTC. The encoded protein is CASRISGTGTGYTF.

This chain uses TRBV4-1 with TRBJ1-4; 7 positions agree with TRBD1. Germline CDR1 and CDR2: MGHRA and YSYEKL. With 0 bases clipped from V and 5 bases from J, the junction kept 3 bases outside the gene matches. This CDR3 spans 15 amino acids. The DNA for the CDR3 is TGCGCCAGCAGCCAAGACAGGGGGATGAATGAAAAACTGTTTTTT. Translation gives CASSQDRGMNEKLFF.

The chain recombines TRBV19 with TRBJ2-5; 10 positions match TRBD1. Germline V lookup: CDR1 LNHDA, CDR2 SQIVND (reference sequence). Losses at the gene ends were 6 bases for V and 5 bases for J; bases not matched to a gene: 12. The CDR3 consists of 16 residues. The CDR3 bases are TGTGCCAGTAGGCCCCTCCCGGGACAGGGGCCTGAGACCCAGTACTTC. Translation gives CASRPLPGQGPETQYF.

As DNA, the CDR3 is TGTGCCAGCGGGAAGGGGCCCACCGGGGAGCTGTTTTTT. Translation gives CASGKGPTGELFF. The V gene is TRBV9, the J gene TRBJ2-2; D is perhaps TRBD1 (5 bases). Germline V lookup: CDR1 SGDLS, CDR2 YYNGEE. The CDR3 extends over 13 amino acids. Trimming removed 7 bases from V and 4 bases from J, with 11 bases in between.

The V call is TRBV5-1, the J call TRBJ1-5; 7 nucleotides line up with TRBD1. CDR1 and CDR2 (germline): SGHRS, YFSETQ. The CDR3 length is 15 residues. Trimming removed 4 bases from V and 5 bases from J; junction bases left unmatched: 9. The chain's CDR3 is CASSRTGRRDQPQHF. For the CDR3, the DNA is TGCGCCAGCAGCCGGACAGGCAGGAGGGATCAGCCCCAGCATTTT.

Details on this clone: No DNA is shown, since the ends of the CDR3 on it are uncertain; the CDR3 is the one TCRdb lists. The chain carries TRBV9 and TRBJ2-4; the table's D call TRBD1 went unverified against the DNA. The CDR3 is made up of 15 amino acids, end residues included. Germline V gives CDR1 SGDLS, CDR2 YYNGEE. The CDR3 loop is CASSVGTGATYLQYF.

The rearrangement uses TRBV5-1 and TRBJ2-1, with 10 bases aligning to TRBD2. Germline lookup yields CDR1 SGHRS and CDR2 YFSETQ. V lost 0 bases, J lost 6 bases, and 0 bases stayed unmatched. CDR3 length equals 14 residues. The CDR3 here is CASSLGTSGNEQFF. DNA for the CDR3: TGCGCCAGCAGCTTGGGGACTAGCGGCAATGAGCAGTTCTTC.

The chain joins TRBV5-6 to TRBJ2-5; 9 positions match TRBD1. The CDR3 runs to 14 residues. Germline CDR1 and CDR2: SGHDT and YYEEEE. V gave up 4 bases and J gave up 4 bases; unmatched junction bases: 5. The CDR3 sequence is CASSRTGDTETQYF. The CDR3 DNA reads as TGTGCCAGCAGCAGGACAGGGGATACAGAGACCCAGTACTTC. The full variable domain, in which reference TRBV5-6 and TRBJ2-5 provide the parts outside the CDR3, is DAGVTQSPTHLIKTRGQQVTLRCSPKSGHDTVSWYQQALGQGPQFIFQYYEEEERQRGNFPDRFSGHQFPNYSSELNVNALLLGDSALYLCASSRTGDTETQYFGPGTRLLVL.

The rearrangement links TRBV2 to TRBJ1-2; the match to TRBD1 covers 12 bases. The CDR3 spans 15 residues. Per germline, CDR1 SNHLY and CDR2 FYNNEI. The ends lost 5 bases at V and 5 bases at J; junction bases unmatched: 6. CDR3 protein: CASSPRDRGQYGYTF. CDR3 sequence (DNA): TGTGCCAGCAGTCCACGGGACAGGGGGCAATATGGCTACACCTTC.

The chain combines TRBV19 with TRBJ2-2; 10 bases align to TRBD1. CDR1 and CDR2 from the germline V gene are LNHDA and SQIVND (reference sequence). After removal of 7 bases from V and 4 bases from J, the junction contained 3 bases not matched to a gene. This CDR3 region has 14 residues. DNA for the CDR3: TGTGCCAGTACGGGGACAGGGGTCACCGGGGAGCTGTTTTTT. Translation: CASTGTGVTGELFF.

The rearrangement uses TRBV3-1 (or the pseudogene TRBV3-2) and TRBJ2-5; no definite D call. From germline, CDR1 is LGHDT and CDR2 YNNKEL (reference sequence). This CDR3 region has 16 residues. V was cut by 0 bases and J by 0 bases, with 11 bases left in between. The CDR3 nucleotides are TGTGCCAGCAGCCAAGATCAGAAAGCGTACCAAGAGACCCAGTACTTC. It is translated as CASSQDQKAYQETQYF.

The sample holds one count of this clone. The chain couples TRBV20-1 to TRBJ1-1; D is ambiguous. CDR3 length equals 10 residues. Trimming cost V 6 bases and J 4 bases, with 6 bases left between them. Germline lookup yields CDR1 DFQATT and CDR2 SNEGSKA (reference sequence). Here the CDR3 reads CSATGTEAFF. The CDR3 DNA follows: TGCAGTGCAACCGGCACTGAAGCTTTCTTT.

The chain links TRBV7-2 to TRBJ1-1; 10 nucleotides agree with TRBD1. The V segment lost 4 bases and the J segment 3 bases; nucleotides outside the gene matches: 17. Germline V gene data show CDR1 as SGHTA and CDR2 as FQGNSA. This CDR3 has 19 residues. CDR3 DNA sequence: TGTGCCAGCAGCTCCCTAGGGTCCGGGACAGGGGTTTTGCACACTGAAGCTTTCTTT. Protein product: CASSSLGSGTGVLHTEAFF.

V and J are TRBV5-1 and TRBJ2-7; 8 positions agree with TRBD1. This CDR3 is built from 15 residues. Per the germline V gene, CDR1 is SGHRS and CDR2 is YFSETQ. With V trimmed by 0 bases and J by 6 bases, 8 bases remained unmatched. The CDR3 DNA sequence: TGCGCCAGCAGCTTGGACTCCGGACAGGGATTCGAGCAGTACTTC. Its protein product is CASSLDSGQGFEQYF. The whole variable domain, filled in from reference TRBV5-1 and TRBJ2-7, reads KAGVTQTPRYLIKTRGQQVTLSCSPISGHRSVSWYQQTPGQGLQFLFEYFSETQRNKGNFPGRFSGRQFSNSRSEMNVSTLELGDSALYLCASSLDSGQGFEQYFGPGTRLTVT.

The gene calls are TRBV18 and TRBJ1-6, with a tentative D call TRBD1 (5 bases). The CDR3 loop spans 16 amino acids. V was pared by 6 bases and J by 5 bases, with 17 bases between. Germline lookup yields CDR1 KGHSH and CDR2 LQKENI. The CDR3 here is CASSPYRLADNSPLHF. The CDR3 region has the DNA TGTGCCAGCTCTCCCTACAGGCTTGCGGATAATTCACCCCTCCACTTT.

The chain employs TRBV14 and TRBJ2-7; 13 nucleotides align to TRBD2. CDR3 length equals 16 residues. Germline-derived CDR1 and CDR2 are SGHDN and FVKESK. The ends lost 1 base at V and 6 bases at J; junction bases unmatched: 6. The CDR3 region is CASSQAWTSGGSEQYF. In nucleotides, the CDR3 is TGTGCCAGCAGCCAAGCTTGGACTAGCGGGGGTTCCGAGCAGTACTTC.

This sequence joins TRBV3-1 (or the pseudogene TRBV3-2) and TRBJ1-4; 8 nucleotides match TRBD1. Per the germline V gene, CDR1 is LGHDT and CDR2 is YNNKEL (reference sequence). The CDR3 runs to 15 residues. J gave up 7 bases and V 4 bases, and 8 bases lay outside the gene matches. As DNA, the CDR3 is TGTGCCAGCAGCCCCGGGGACAGGTTGAGTGAAAAACTGTTTTTT. This translates into CASSPGDRLSEKLFF.

The chain combines TRBV19 with TRBJ2-3; 7 bases are a match to TRBD1. V gave up 5 bases and J gave up 2 bases; unmatched junction bases: 7. In germline, CDR1 is LNHDA, CDR2 SQIVND (reference sequence). The CDR3 extends over 15 amino acids. This CDR3 reads CASSPRDRFTDTQYF. CDR3 nucleotide sequence: TGTGCCAGTAGTCCAAGGGACAGATTCACAGATACGCAGTATTTT.

V gene TRBV28 combines with J gene TRBJ1-1; no clear D. CDR1 and CDR2 (germline): MDHEN, SYDVKM. Trimming took off 2 bases at V and 1 base at J, with 5 bases between the two ends. The CDR3 consists of 13 residues. The CDR3 here is CASSLPGNTEAFF. The CDR3 bases are TGTGCCAGCAGTTTACCAGGGAACACTGAAGCTTTCTTT.

The gene calls are TRBV15 and TRBJ2-1; 10 bases are a match to TRBD2. Germline values: CDR1 LNHNV, CDR2 YYDKDF (reference sequence). V trimming: 1 base; J trimming: 4 bases; junction bases outside the gene matches: 4. The CDR3 spans 16 residues. CDR3 region: CATSRVSGGRYNEQFF. CDR3 coding DNA: TGTGCCACCAGCAGAGTTAGCGGGGGGAGATACAATGAGCAGTTCTTC.

The chain is built from TRBV5-1 and TRBJ1-1; tentatively, D is TRBD1 (5 bases). The CDR3 is 14 residues long. The germline gives CDR1 SGHRS, CDR2 YFSETQ. Deletions cut 5 bases from V and 3 bases from J, with 14 bases between. The CDR3 nucleotides read TGCGCCAGCAGTTCTACAGGTAGGGACACTGAAGCTTTCTTT. Translation: CASSSTGRDTEAFF.

This clone was seen just once. The chain links TRBV10-2 to TRBJ2-1; 7 nucleotides align to TRBD1. The CDR3 loop spans 16 amino acids. Germline CDR1 is WSHSY and CDR2 is SAAADI. V lost 9 bases and J lost 6; bases outside the gene matches: 17. CDR3 in DNA: TGCGCCAGAAGCGAAGGGACAGCCCTAGGGGGCAATGAGCAGTTCTTC. It yields the protein CARSEGTALGGNEQFF.

J is TRBJ1-5 and V is TRBV28, with TRBD1 matching over 10 bases. CDR3 length: 17 residues. The germline V gene encodes CDR1 MDHEN and CDR2 SYDVKM. With 1 base clipped from V and 6 bases from J, the junction kept 9 bases outside the gene matches. The CDR3 protein is CASSLSGRGQGSQPQHF. The CDR3 nucleotides are TGTGCCAGCAGTTTATCCGGTAGGGGACAGGGGTCTCAGCCCCAGCATTTT. The variable domain in full, with the rest retrieved from reference TRBV28 and TRBJ1-5, is DVKVTQSSRYLVKRTGEKVFLECVQDMDHENMFWYRQDPGLGLRLIYFSYDVKMKEKGDIPEGYSVSREKKERFSLILESASTNQTSMYLCASSLSGRGQGSQPQHFGDGTRLSIL.